Sequencing of this TCR gamma chain was carried out in a study of gammadelta T cells in human blood. V trimming: 0 bases; J trimming: 5 bases; junction bases outside the gene matches: 1. The germline CDR1 and CDR2 sequences are GITISATS and ISYDGTV (reference sequence). CDR3 length: 12 amino acids. Overall study findings and caveats: Microbial exposure appeared to drive polyclonal γδ T cell expansion after birth.

Relative to its sample, this clone is medium-sized (0.01 to 0.1%). Its cognate antigen is unknown. TCRdb reanalysed the RT-PCR reads with CATT. The data contain about 360 gamma-chain clones, 36% of them singletons. Sequences were obtained from non-Vgamma9Vdelta2 gamma-delta T cells from infant blood. The source of this sequence is a human donor. The chain links TRGV9 to TRGJ1 or TRGJ2. CDR3 region: CALWEVHYKKLF. The CDR3 region has the DNA TGTGCCTTGTGGGAGGTGCATTATAAGAAACTCTTT.